A selection of T cell receptor beta chains follows, all from one sample in a study of post-analysis software for immune sequencing data. TCRdb used MiXCR to reprocess the PCR reads, holding one entry per CDR3 protein. This table holds about 560,000 distinct CDR3 sequences, roughly 40% found once. Sequenced material: blood. The receptors here all came from a girl aged 10 to 17 with multiple sclerosis. CDR3s include the opening cysteine and the closing phenylalanine or tryptophan. D genes are given only for firm matches. The size of a clone is reported for some rows only, either as once, few or many, or as a class for expanded clones.

>.|TRBV25-1|TRBJ2-1|11|.
TGTGCCAGCAGTGAATTGTATGAGCAGTTCTTC
CASSELYEQFF
>.|TRBV29-1|TRBJ1-1|12|.
TGCAGCCTCGGGGACCTGAACACTGAAGCTTTCTTT
CSLGDLNTEAFF
>.|TRBV20-1|TRBJ2-7|14|.
TGCAGTGCTAGAGATAATAGGGGTCAATACGAGCAGTACTTC
CSARDNRGQYEQYF
>.|TRBV27|TRBJ2-1|15|.
TGTGCCAGCAGCCAGACAGGACTTGGGAACAATGAGCAGTTCTTC
CASSQTGLGNNEQFF
>few|TRBV6-4|TRBJ2-1|14|TRBD2
TGTGCCACCCGGAGGACTAGCGGGGTCAATGAGCAGTTCTTC
CATRRTSGVNEQFF
>.|TRBV6-5|TRBJ2-1|16|.
TGTGCCAGCAGTTACGCTCTGGCGTTTCCCTACAATGAGCAGTTCTTC
CASSYALAFPYNEQFF
>.|TRBV27|TRBJ1-1|15|.
TGTGCCAGCAGTTTTGCCGGGACCCTGAACACTGAAGCTTTCTTT
CASSFAGTLNTEAFF
>.|TRBV12-1|TRBJ2-1|17|.
TGTGCCAGCAGCTTTGTTATTAGCGGGAGGGGCTACAATGAGCAGTTCTTC
CASSFVISGRGYNEQFF
>.|TRBV5-1|TRBJ2-2|16|.
TGCGCCAGCAGCTTGGCCGGGCAGGGGACCACCGGGGAGCTGTTTTTT
CASSLAGQGTTGELFF
>few|TRBV6-6|TRBJ2-2|15|.
TGTGCCAGCAGTTATTATAGCGCGAACACCGGGGAGCTGTTTTTT
CASSYYSANTGELFF
>.|TRBV12-3/TRBV12-4|TRBJ2-1|14|.
TGTGCCTGCAGTCCCCGGGGCGCCTACAATGAGCAGTTCTTC
CACSPRGAYNEQFF
>few|TRBV5-5|TRBJ2-7|12|.
TGTGCCAGCAGCCCGCAGCTTTACGAGCAGTACTTC
CASSPQLYEQYF
>once|TRBV6-5|TRBJ2-3|17|.
TGCGCCAGCAGTTACTCGAGGGCAAGGGGCGACACAGATACGCAGTATTTT
CASSYSRARGDTDTQYF
>.|TRBV12-3/TRBV12-4|TRBJ2-3|17|TRBD2
TGTGCCAGCAGTTTACTAGCGGGAGGGCGTCCCACAGATACGCAGTATTTT
CASSLLAGGRPTDTQYF
>.|TRBV6-5|TRBJ1-6|14|.
TGTGCCAGCAGAGCCTCGGGCGGTGGCGACACCCTCCACTTT
CASRASGGGDTLHF
>once|TRBV5-1|TRBJ2-7|15|.
TGCGCCAGCAGCTGTGTCCGGGACACCCACTACGAGCAGTACTTC
CASSCVRDTHYEQYF
>.|TRBV6-6|TRBJ2-7|12|.
TGTGCCAGCACCACGGGGTCCTACGAGCAGTACTTC
CASTTGSYEQYF
>.|TRBV29-1|TRBJ1-2|11|.
TGCAGCGAGTCAGGGAATGAGGGCTACACCTTC
CSESGNEGYTF
>.|TRBV6-5|TRBJ2-2|13|.
TGTGCCAGCAGGCCTACAGGGTCCGGGGAGCTGTTTTTT
CASRPTGSGELFF
>.|TRBV7-9|TRBJ2-5|18|.
TGTGCCAGCAGCTCCGGACACCAGTCCGGGAGCCAGAGAGAGACCCAGTACTTC
CASSSGHQSGSQRETQYF
>.|TRBV10-2|TRBJ1-2|14|.
TGCGCCAGCAGTGAGTCGCCGGAGAACTATGGCTACACCTTC
CASSESPENYGYTF
>few|TRBV20-1|TRBJ1-1|13|.
TGCAGTGCCGAACCGCTCGAGAACACTGAAGCTTTCTTT
CSAEPLENTEAFF
>.|TRBV29-1|TRBJ2-1|17|TRBD1
TGCAGCGTTGAAGGAGACAGGGGTAGTATGGGGTACAATGAGCAGTTCTTC
CSVEGDRGSMGYNEQFF
>.|TRBV7-3|TRBJ2-6|18|TRBD2
TGTGCCAGCGGCCCGACTAGCGGGGGTTTCTCGCGGGCCAACGTCCTGACTTTC
CASGPTSGGFSRANVLTF
>.|TRBV6-5|TRBJ2-5|16|TRBD2
TGTGCCAGCAGTCTGGGGGCTAGCGGGAGTTGGGAGACCCAGTACTTC
CASSLGASGSWETQYF
>few|TRBV30|TRBJ2-2|15|.
TGTGCCTGGAGTGTTCCCTCGGCAGGGTCCGGGGAGCTGTTTTTT
CAWSVPSAGSGELFF
>few|TRBV4-1|TRBJ2-7|15|TRBD2
TGCGCCAGCAGCCAGCCGACTAGCGGGAGCTACGAGCAGTACTTC
CASSQPTSGSYEQYF
>.|TRBV12-3/TRBV12-4|TRBJ2-1|15|TRBD1
TGTGCCAGCTCCTACGGGACAGCAAACTACAATGAGCAGTTCTTC
CASSYGTANYNEQFF
>.|TRBV7-2|TRBJ2-1|16|TRBD2
TGTGCCAGCAGCCCGGACGGGACTAGCGGGACCAATGAGCAGTTCTTC
CASSPDGTSGTNEQFF
>.|TRBV12-3/TRBV12-4|TRBJ1-2|15|.
TGTGCCAGCAGTTTAAGGGATAATCCTAACTATGGCTACACCTTC
CASSLRDNPNYGYTF
>.|TRBV9|TRBJ2-7|14|.
TGTGCCAGCAGCGTAGAGTTTTCCTCCTACGAGCAGTACTTC
CASSVEFSSYEQYF
>few|TRBV6-1|TRBJ2-1|15|.
TGTGCCAGCAGGATAGGGCAGGAGCTAGGGTATGAGCAGTTCTTC
CASRIGQELGYEQFF
>.|TRBV7-3|TRBJ2-1|15|.
TGTGCCAGCAGCTTAGGAGTTCCCTCCTACAATGAGCAGTTCTTC
CASSLGVPSYNEQFF
>.|TRBV11-3|TRBJ2-1|15|TRBD1
TGTGCCAGCAGGTTGGGCCGGGACAGCTACAATGAGCAGTTCTTC
CASRLGRDSYNEQFF
>.|TRBV7-2|TRBJ2-5|13|.
TGTGCCAGCAGCCCAAACTGGGGAGAGACCCAGTACTTC
CASSPNWGETQYF
>few|TRBV6-6|TRBJ2-1|15|TRBD2
TGTGCCAGCAGTTGGACTAGCGGGAGGAGTGGTGAGCAGTTCTTC
CASSWTSGRSGEQFF
>few|TRBV6-6|TRBJ2-7|16|TRBD1
TGTGCCAGCAGACCCGGGACAGGGGGCATAACCTACGAGCAGTACTTC
CASRPGTGGITYEQYF
>.|TRBV5-5|TRBJ2-1|13|TRBD1
TGTGCCAGCAGCCGACAGGGCCACAATGAGCAGTTCTTC
CASSRQGHNEQFF
>.|TRBV10-3|TRBJ2-7|18|.
TGTGCCATCACCCCGACGTTGAGGACCTTTGAGGTTGCCTACGAGCAGTACTTC
CAITPTLRTFEVAYEQYF
>once|TRBV7-8|TRBJ2-7|17|.
TGTGCCAGCAGCCCCCGGGGCTCATGGGAATCCTACAATGAGCAGTACTTC
CASSPRGSWESYNEQYF
>once|TRBV12-3/TRBV12-4|TRBJ1-5|20|.
TGTGCCAGCAGTTCAGAGGCGTGGCGGATACAGAGCGAGGACAATCAGCCCCAGCATTTT
CASSSEAWRIQSEDNQPQHF
>.|TRBV20-1|TRBJ1-5|14|.
TGCAGTGCTAGAGTGGGGGGACACTATCAGCCCCAGCATTTT
CSARVGGHYQPQHF
>.|TRBV12-3/TRBV12-4|TRBJ2-7|15|.
TGTGCCAGCAGTCCCCGGGTGGCTACAGTCTACGAGCAGTACTTC
CASSPRVATVYEQYF
>.|TRBV6-1|TRBJ2-3|13|TRBD1
TGTGCCAGCAGTAACCGGGACAGAGATACGCAGTATTTT
CASSNRDRDTQYF
>few|TRBV12-3/TRBV12-4|TRBJ2-1|13|.
TGTGCCAGCACCAAAAAGGAACGGGGAGAGCAGTTCTTC
CASTKKERGEQFF
>.|TRBV5-1|TRBJ2-3|14|.
TGCGCCAGCAACAGGGGGGGGGACACAGATACGCAGTATTTT
CASNRGGDTDTQYF
>once|TRBV12-3/TRBV12-4|TRBJ2-1|13|.
TGTGCCACCCGACAGGCCCCCTACAATGAGCAGTTCTTC
CATRQAPYNEQFF
>.|TRBV9|TRBJ2-5|16|.
TGTGCCAGCAGCGTTCTGCCCGGGACATCGGGAGAGACCCAGTACTTC
CASSVLPGTSGETQYF
>.|TRBV5-1|TRBJ1-3|15|.
TGCGCCAGCAGCTCAGGGACCGTTCAGAGTGACACCATATATTTT
CASSSGTVQSDTIYF
>many|TRBV5-1|TRBJ2-1|16|.
TGCGCCAGCAGCCGCCGGGCCCAGACCACCTACAATGAGCAGTTCTTC
CASSRRAQTTYNEQFF
>once|TRBV9|TRBJ2-5|14|TRBD2
TGTGCCAGCAGCGAGGGGGGACTAGAAGAGACCCAGTACTTC
CASSEGGLEETQYF
>.|TRBV5-5|TRBJ2-3|15|TRBD1
TGTGCCAGCAGCTCCCGGGACAGGGTTACCGATACGCAGTATTTT
CASSSRDRVTDTQYF
>.|TRBV7-9|TRBJ1-5|12|.
TGTGCCAGCTCGGTCCCTAATCAGCCCCAGCATTTT
CASSVPNQPQHF
>.|TRBV11-3|TRBJ2-3|14|.
TGTGCCAGCAGCTTCGACCCGTCCGGGGATACGCAGTATTTT
CASSFDPSGDTQYF